These 15 T cell receptor beta chains were sequenced from one sample in a study of cytomegalovirus exposure and HLA in healthy donors. The PCR made use of 60 Vbeta and 13 Jbeta primers. Libraries were prepared by immunoSEQ multiplex PCR; TCRdb keeps only in-frame clonotypes and omits some of them. The sample lists some 99,000 clones, roughly four fifths occurring once. The sequenced sample was PBMCs. The receptors come from a female donor in good health and CMV-seronegative.

The chain couples TRBV5-1 to TRBJ1-3, with 7 bases matching TRBD1. The CDR3 loop spans 18 amino acids. V dropped 3 bases and J dropped 3; count of bases not matched to a gene: 15. Germline CDR1 reads SGHRS; CDR2 reads YFSETQ. CDR3 bases: TGCGCCAGCAGCTCCTCAGGGACCAGGGGGAACATTGGAAACACCATATATTTT. This codes for CASSSSGTRGNIGNTIYF.

The chain joins TRBV25-1 to TRBJ2-2; 9 bases agree with TRBD1. The CDR3 totals 17 residues. Germline V gene sequence: CDR1 MGHDK, CDR2 SYGVNS. Trimming removed 3 bases from V and 6 bases from J; junction bases left unmatched: 11. The CDR3 loop is CASSEYIPGQGSGELFF. The CDR3 DNA reads TGTGCCAGCAGTGAGTATATTCCGGGACAGGGATCCGGGGAGCTGTTTTTT. The full variable domain, completed using reference TRBV25-1 and TRBJ2-2, is EADIYQTPRYLVIGTGKKITLECSQTMGHDKMYWYQQDPGMELHLIHYSYGVNSTEKGDLSSESTVSRIRTEHFPLTLESARPSHTSQYLCASSEYIPGQGSGELFFGEGSRLTVL.

The genes are TRBV2 and TRBJ2-4, with unresolved D. The CDR3 sequence is 15 residues long. The V and J ends lost 4 bases and 8 bases respectively, with 18 bases between them. Germline assignment: CDR1 SNHLY and CDR2 FYNNEI. The CDR3 DNA reads TGTGCCAGCAGTGTAACGTTACGGGTATCCGACATTCAGTACTTC. It is translated as CASSVTLRVSDIQYF.

V and J are TRBV27 and TRBJ2-5; D might be TRBD2 (5 bases). This CDR3 comprises 16 residues. V lost 5 bases and J 0 bases, leaving 16 bases between the germline ends. In germline, CDR1 is MNHEY, CDR2 SMNVEV (reference sequence). The CDR3 DNA is TGTGCCAGCAGTAGAACGAGGACGGGGTACCAAGAGACCCAGTACTTC. Protein sequence: CASSRTRTGYQETQYF.

This clone was seen a handful of times. V and J are TRBV7-2 and TRBJ1-1, with D maybe TRBD1 (6 bases). Germline V gene sequence: CDR1 SGHTA, CDR2 FQGNSA. This CDR3 comprises 15 residues. Trimming shortened V by 1 base and J by 3 bases, and 12 bases separated the two germline ends. This chain's CDR3 is CASSLVTGKYTEAFF. CDR3 in DNA: TGTGCCAGCAGCTTAGTGACAGGAAAGTACACTGAAGCTTTCTTT.

The rearrangement uses TRBV7-2 and TRBJ2-7; 11 bases match TRBD2. The CDR3 runs 15 residues. Unmatched junction bases numbered 6, after V lost 6 bases and J lost 2 bases. Germline V CDR1 and CDR2: SGHTA, FQGNSA. The DNA for the CDR3 is TGTGCCAGCAGTTGGGGACTAGCGGACACCTACGAGCAGTACTTC. It codes for CASSWGLADTYEQYF.

The chain uses TRBV2 and TRBJ2-2; TRBD1 might be the D (6 bases). Trimming shortened V by 2 bases and J by 4 bases, and 14 bases separated the two germline ends. This CDR3 contains 16 residues. CDR1 and CDR2 (germline): SNHLY, FYNNEI. CDR3 coding DNA: TGTGCCAGCAGTGAAAGGGGGTCTGTCCTCACCGGGGAGCTGTTTTTT. Amino acid sequence: CASSERGSVLTGELFF. Full variable domain (missing parts from reference TRBV2 and TRBJ2-2): EPEVTQTPSHQVTQMGQEVILRCVPISNHLYFYWYRQILGQKVEFLVSFYNNEISEKSEIFDDQFSVERPDGSNFTLKIRSTKLEDSAMYFCASSERGSVLTGELFFGEGSRLTVL.

The chain has TRBV7-6 and TRBJ2-1; 11 nucleotides line up with TRBD2. Germline CDR1 reads SGHVS; CDR2 reads FNYEAQ. Germline trimming cut 5 bases from V and 0 bases from J; bases unmatched to any gene: 9. The CDR3 has 18 amino acids. The CDR3 region has the DNA TGTGCCAGCAGCCTAGGGACTAGCGGTTACATCTCCTACAATGAGCAGTTCTTC. It yields the protein CASSLGTSGYISYNEQFF. Based on the CDR3 plus reference TRBV7-6 and TRBJ2-1, the full variable domain is GAGVSQSPRYKVTKRGQDVALRCDPISGHVSLYWYRQALGQGPEFLTYFNYEAQQDKSGLPNDRFSAERPEGSISTLTIQRTEQRDSAMYRCASSLGTSGYISYNEQFFGPGTRLTVL.

This chain joins TRBV6-1 and TRBJ1-1; the D gene is possibly TRBD1 (6 bases). The V and J ends lost 5 bases and 2 bases respectively, with 12 bases between them. Germline CDR1 reads MNHNS; CDR2 reads SASEGT. This CDR3 comprises 14 residues. CDR3 sequence: CASSPGDTNTEAFF. In DNA form, the CDR3 reads TGTGCCAGCAGTCCAGGGGACACTAACACTGAAGCTTTCTTT.

The rearrangement uses TRBV5-1 and TRBJ1-6; 7 bases match TRBD1. This CDR3 has 18 amino acids. Germline CDR1 is SGHRS and CDR2 is YFSETQ. Trimming took 0 bases from V and 4 from J; bases not matched to a gene: 10. CDR3 protein: CASSLAVTGAIYNSPLHF. The CDR3 nucleotides read TGCGCCAGCAGCTTGGCAGTCACAGGGGCGATTTATAATTCACCCCTCCACTTT.

The V and J genes are TRBV6-5 and TRBJ1-2; D remains ambiguous. From germline, CDR1 is MNHEY and CDR2 SVGAGI. CDR3 size: 12 residues. Trimming removed 6 bases at V and 3 bases at J, with 8 bases between. As DNA, the CDR3 is TGTGCCAGCAGCCCCTTCGACTATGGCTACACCTTC. Protein: CASSPFDYGYTF.

J is TRBJ2-7 and V is TRBV18, with 7 bases fitting TRBD2. The CDR3 has 15 amino acids. Germline CDR1 reads KGHSH; CDR2 reads LQKENI. V shed 2 bases, J shed 4 bases, and the junction held 8 bases outside the gene matches. The CDR3 DNA follows: TGTGCCAGCTCACCAATGAGACTAGCTGAATACGAGCAGTACTTC. This gives the protein CASSPMRLAEYEQYF.

The chain is built from TRBV5-1 and TRBJ1-5; no clear D. Germline-derived CDR1 and CDR2 are SGHRS and YFSETQ. Trimming removed 0 bases at V and 2 bases at J, with 15 bases between. The CDR3 covers 17 residues. CDR3 sequence reads: CASSLEFRVWGNQPQHF. The CDR3 nucleotides read TGCGCCAGCAGCTTGGAGTTCCGGGTTTGGGGCAATCAGCCCCAGCATTTT.

The chain uses TRBV19 and TRBJ1-1; D might be TRBD1 (6 bases). V was cut by 6 bases and J by 1 base, with 9 bases left in between. Germline V gene sequence: CDR1 LNHDA, CDR2 SQIVND (reference sequence). CDR3 size: 13 residues. The CDR3 sequence is CASRIRGNTEAFF. The CDR3 DNA reads TGTGCCAGTAGAATCAGGGGGAACACTGAAGCTTTCTTT.

The V gene is TRBV5-4, the J gene TRBJ2-1, with TRBD2 identical over 11 bases. Germline V gene sequence: CDR1 SGHNT, CDR2 YYREEE (reference sequence). The CDR3 sequence is 16 residues long. V lost 4 bases and J lost 1; bases outside the gene matches: 4. CDR3 bases: TGTGCCAGCAGCAAGACTAGCGGGAAATCCTACAATGAGCAGTTCTTC. Residues: CASSKTSGKSYNEQFF.